The rows below give T cell receptor beta chains drawn from one sample of a study of blood T cell repertoires in COVID-19. TCRdb keeps only in-frame clones here, not all; method: immunoSEQ multiplex PCR. The sample has approximately 160,000 clones, over 65% seen once; the top ten hold roughly 8%. The specimen was peripheral blood. All receptors come from a man in his sixties with acute or convalescent COVID-19. The conserved cysteine and the conserved F or W are not part of the CDR3 here.

V	J	CDR3
TRBV5-4	TRBJ2-3	ASSLGSPTSTDTQY
TRBV6-1	TRBJ2-7	ASSEAATGGPYEQY
TRBV29-1	TRBJ2-7	SVEGDRNYEQY
TRBV10-2	TRBJ1-4	ASSAPDRGNEKLF
TRBV2	TRBJ2-3	ASIDTSSTDTQY
TRBV24-1	TRBJ1-2	ATSEAQTNYGYT
TRBV7-3	TRBJ1-2	ASSRDRGDGYT
TRBV9	TRBJ1-6	ASSNSRDRGSSPLH
TRBV24-1	TRBJ2-1	ATSALAGIWF
TRBV5-6	TRBJ1-2	ASSLLAAGYGYT